These T cell receptor beta chains were read from a single sample in a study of T cell responses to AZD1222 COVID-19 vaccine. Here immunoSEQ multiplex PCR was the method, and the copy in TCRdb shows in-frame clones only, minus some. Of around 130,000 clones listed, 91% are singletons. This material consisted of peripheral blood, taken 28 days after the second dose of the MenACWY control vaccine. Source of these receptors: an adult who received the MenACWY meningococcal vaccine as a control. Each CDR3 is given with its conserved first and last residue. Each record gives: V gene, D gene, J gene, clone size, CDR3 protein, CDR3 DNA. The D gene is left open where the match is weak. Size tells how often a clone was seen (once, few, many) or the class of an expanded clone, and some rows leave it out.

TRBV7-3	TRBD2	TRBJ2-7	.	CASSVSGGAAYEQYF	TGTGCCAGCAGCGTAAGCGGGGGGGCCGCCTACGAGCAGTACTTC
TRBV13	TRBD1	TRBJ2-5	.	CASSSRDRGGIGETQYF	TGTGCCAGCAGCTCCCGGGACAGGGGGGGAATTGGGGAGACCCAGTACTTC
TRBV28	TRBD1	TRBJ1-1	.	CASSRTGGFAEAFF	TGTGCCAGCAGCCGGACAGGGGGGTTTGCTGAAGCTTTCTTT
TRBV19	TRBD1	TRBJ2-7	.	CASTPGGQGIHEQYF	TGTGCCAGTACCCCAGGAGGACAGGGGATCCACGAGCAGTACTTC
TRBV12-3/TRBV12-4	.	TRBJ1-5	.	CASSLNHQPQHF	TGTGCCAGCAGTTTAAACCATCAGCCCCAGCATTTT
TRBV5-1	.	TRBJ2-7	.	CASSLGLQGGFSYEQYF	TGCGCCAGCAGCTTGGGTCTCCAGGGGGGCTTCTCCTACGAGCAGTACTTC
TRBV18	.	TRBJ2-1	.	CASSPQGTNYNEQFF	TGTGCCAGCTCACCACAGGGTACCAATTACAATGAGCAGTTCTTC
TRBV13	.	TRBJ2-7	.	CASSLGRTYEQYF	TGTGCCAGCAGCTTAGGTAGGACCTACGAGCAGTACTTC
TRBV4-3	.	TRBJ2-3	few	CASSQVGVPDTQYF	TGCGCCAGCAGCCAAGTGGGAGTGCCAGATACGCAGTATTTT
TRBV25-1	.	TRBJ1-1	once	CASLGRTEAFF	TGTGCCAGTTTGGGGCGGACTGAAGCTTTCTTT
TRBV7-2	.	TRBJ2-7	.	CASSLPSGGVLSYEQYF	TGTGCCAGCAGCTTACCCAGCGGTGGAGTTCTTTCCTACGAGCAGTACTTC
TRBV11-2	.	TRBJ1-1	.	CASSWMENTEAFF	TGTGCCAGCAGCTGGATGGAGAACACTGAAGCTTTCTTT
TRBV19	.	TRBJ1-2	.	CASSIQQGYTISYGYTF	TGTGCCAGTAGTATTCAACAGGGCTATACAATTAGCTATGGCTACACCTTC
TRBV24-1	.	TRBJ2-7	.	CATSDAGQPYEQYF	TGTGCCACCAGTGATGCGGGACAGCCATACGAGCAGTACTTC
TRBV28	TRBD2	TRBJ2-7	.	CASSFQAGVRYEQYF	TGTGCCAGCAGTTTTCAAGCGGGAGTTAGGTACGAGCAGTACTTC
TRBV14	.	TRBJ2-3	.	CASSQGPGWEADTQYF	TGTGCCAGCAGCCAAGGCCCCGGGTGGGAAGCAGATACGCAGTATTTT
TRBV18	.	TRBJ1-1	.	CASSPHSIREDTEAFF	TGTGCCAGCTCACCACATTCAATCAGGGAGGACACTGAAGCTTTCTTT
TRBV7-3	TRBD2	TRBJ2-1	.	CASSPYTSGGAFFAGYNEQFF	TGTGCCAGCAGCCCGTACACTAGCGGGGGGGCCTTTTTTGCCGGATACAATGAGCAGTTCTTC
TRBV11-1	.	TRBJ1-1	few	CASSSPDILNTEAFF	TGTGCCAGCAGCTCGCCGGACATTCTTAACACTGAAGCTTTCTTT
TRBV7-2	TRBD2	TRBJ2-4	once	CASSRTTSVLAKNIQYF	TGTGCCAGCAGCCGGACCACTAGCGTCCTAGCCAAAAACATTCAGTACTTC